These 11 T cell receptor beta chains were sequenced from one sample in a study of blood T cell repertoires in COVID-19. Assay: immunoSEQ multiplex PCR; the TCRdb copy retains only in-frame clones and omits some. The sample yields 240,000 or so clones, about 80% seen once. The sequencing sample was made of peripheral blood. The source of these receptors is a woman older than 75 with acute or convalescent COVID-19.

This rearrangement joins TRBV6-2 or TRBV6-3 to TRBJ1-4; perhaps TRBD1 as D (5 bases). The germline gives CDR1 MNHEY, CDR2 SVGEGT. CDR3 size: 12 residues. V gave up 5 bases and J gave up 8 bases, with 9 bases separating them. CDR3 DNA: TGTGCCAGCAGTGACCCAGGGGAAAAACTGTTTTTT. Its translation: CASSDPGEKLFF.

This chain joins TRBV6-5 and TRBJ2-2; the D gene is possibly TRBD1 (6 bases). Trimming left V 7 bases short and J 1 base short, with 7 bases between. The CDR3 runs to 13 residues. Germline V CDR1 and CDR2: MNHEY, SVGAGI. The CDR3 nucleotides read TGTGCCAGCAACAGGGAGAACACCGGGGAGCTGTTTTTT. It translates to CASNRENTGELFF.

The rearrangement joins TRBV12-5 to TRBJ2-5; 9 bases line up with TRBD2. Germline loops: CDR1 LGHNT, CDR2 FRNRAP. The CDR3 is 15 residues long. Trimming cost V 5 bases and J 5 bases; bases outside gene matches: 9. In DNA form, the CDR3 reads TGTGCTAGTGGTCCTGCGGGAGGGGCCGGGGAGACCCAGTACTTC. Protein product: CASGPAGGAGETQYF.

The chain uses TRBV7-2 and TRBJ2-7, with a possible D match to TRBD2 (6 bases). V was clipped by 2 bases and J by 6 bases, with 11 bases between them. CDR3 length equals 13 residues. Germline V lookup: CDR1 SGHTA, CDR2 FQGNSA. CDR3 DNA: TGTGCCAGCAGCTTAAGGCTAGCGAGCGAGCAGTACTTC. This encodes CASSLRLASEQYF.

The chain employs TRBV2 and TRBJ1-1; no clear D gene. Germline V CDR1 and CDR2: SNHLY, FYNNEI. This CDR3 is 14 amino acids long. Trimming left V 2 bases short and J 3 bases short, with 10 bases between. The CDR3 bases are TGTGCCAGCAGTGAATCCAGTTTCGACACTGAAGCTTTCTTT. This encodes CASSESSFDTEAFF.

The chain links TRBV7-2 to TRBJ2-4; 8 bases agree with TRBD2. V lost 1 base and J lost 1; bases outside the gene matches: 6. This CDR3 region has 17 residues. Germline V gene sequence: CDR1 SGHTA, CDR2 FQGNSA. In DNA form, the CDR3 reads TGTGCCAGCAGCTTAGTTAGCGGGATGGGCGCCAAAAACATTCAGTACTTC. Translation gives CASSLVSGMGAKNIQYF.

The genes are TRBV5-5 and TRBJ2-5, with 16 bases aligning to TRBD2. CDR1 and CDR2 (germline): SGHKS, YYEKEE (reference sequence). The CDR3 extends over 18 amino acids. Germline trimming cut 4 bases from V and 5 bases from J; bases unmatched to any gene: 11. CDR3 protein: CASSTRPGTSGGGETQYF. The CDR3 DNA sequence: TGTGCCAGCAGCACGCGCCCGGGGACTAGCGGGGGGGGTGAGACCCAGTACTTC.

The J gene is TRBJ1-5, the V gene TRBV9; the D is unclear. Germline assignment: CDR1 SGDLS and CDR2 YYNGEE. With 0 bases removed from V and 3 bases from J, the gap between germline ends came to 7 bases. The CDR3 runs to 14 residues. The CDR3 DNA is TGTGCCAGCAGCGTAGGTCAGGCCAATCAGCCCCAGCATTTT. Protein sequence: CASSVGQANQPQHF.

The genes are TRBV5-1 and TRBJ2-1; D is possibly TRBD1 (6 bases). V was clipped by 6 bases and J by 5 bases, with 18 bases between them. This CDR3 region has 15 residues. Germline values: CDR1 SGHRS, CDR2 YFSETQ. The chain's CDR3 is CASNLAPGADNEQFF. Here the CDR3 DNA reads TGCGCCAGCAATCTAGCCCCAGGGGCCGACAATGAGCAGTTCTTC.

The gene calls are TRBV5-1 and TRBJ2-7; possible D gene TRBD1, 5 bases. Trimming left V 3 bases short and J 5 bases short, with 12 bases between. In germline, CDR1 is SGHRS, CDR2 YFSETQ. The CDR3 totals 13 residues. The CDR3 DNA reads TGCGCCAGCAGCTGGTCAGGGTCCCACGAGCAGTACTTC. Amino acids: CASSWSGSHEQYF.

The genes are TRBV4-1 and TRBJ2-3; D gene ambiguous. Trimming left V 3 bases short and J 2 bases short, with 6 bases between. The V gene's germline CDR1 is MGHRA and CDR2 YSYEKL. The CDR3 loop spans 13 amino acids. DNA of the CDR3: TGCGCCAGCAGCCAGCGGTCCACAGATACGCAGTATTTT. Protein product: CASSQRSTDTQYF.